Shown below are 10 T cell receptor beta chains from a single sample sequenced in a study of T cell responses to AZD1222 COVID-19 vaccine. Measured with immunoSEQ multiplex PCR; TCRdb has only the in-frame clones, and not every one. This table holds 70,000 to 90,000 clones, approximately 89% found once. This sample comprised peripheral blood, obtained on day 0 of AZD1222 vaccination. Receptors were obtained from an adult in good health.

The V call is TRBV30, the J call TRBJ2-7, with TRBD1 matching 8 bases. The V segment lost 5 bases and the J segment 3 bases; nucleotides outside the gene matches: 6. The CDR3 covers 13 residues. The germline gives CDR1 GTSNPN, CDR2 SVGIG (reference sequence). The CDR3 reads CAWSQGAGYEQYF. Written as DNA, the CDR3 is TGTGCCTGGTCCCAGGGGGCGGGCTACGAGCAGTACTTC.

This rearrangement joins TRBV14 to TRBJ1-1, with D uncertain. Germline lookup yields CDR1 SGHDN and CDR2 FVKESK. V shed 4 bases and J shed 5 bases, with 8 bases lying between them. The CDR3 runs to 12 residues. CDR3 bases: TGTGCCAGCAGCCCCCGATTTACTGAAGCTTTCTTT. This codes for CASSPRFTEAFF.

The rearrangement links TRBV21-1 to TRBJ2-1; TRBD1 is the table's D call and was not checked against the DNA. TRBV21-1 is a listed pseudogene. This CDR3 spans 17 amino acids. The CDR3 nucleotides are TGTGCCAGCAGGGGAATCGCACAGGGGTTATCCTACAATGAGCAGTTCTTC. Its protein product is CASRGIAQGLSYNEQFF.

This clone has just a few counts. The chain uses TRBV9 and TRBJ1-3; no definite D call. V was pared by 4 bases and J by 0 bases, with 14 bases between. Germline-derived CDR1 and CDR2 are SGDLS and YYNGEE. This CDR3 has 16 residues. The CDR3 loop is CASSPGSLTSGNTIYF. The CDR3 nucleotides read TGTGCCAGCAGCCCGGGTAGCCTGACCTCTGGAAACACCATATATTTT.

The chain carries TRBV11-2 and TRBJ2-5; D not resolved. This CDR3 has 14 amino acids. CDR1 is SGHAT, CDR2 FQNNGV, per germline. Deletions cut 1 base from V and 1 base from J, with 7 bases between. The CDR3 nucleotides are TGTGCCAGCAGCTTAGTTCGCGGCCAAGAGACCCAGTACTTC. Protein: CASSLVRGQETQYF.

This clone was recorded only once. V gene TRBV18 combines with J gene TRBJ1-6; 8 bases fit TRBD1. The CDR3 has 14 amino acids. V shed 6 bases, J shed 7 bases, and the junction held 5 bases outside the gene matches. Germline CDR1 KGHSH, CDR2 LQKENI. The CDR3 loop is CASSQGAPNSPLHF. In nucleotides, the CDR3 is TGTGCCAGCTCGCAGGGGGCGCCCAATTCACCCCTCCACTTT.

The V call is TRBV19, the J call TRBJ2-7, with D possibly TRBD2 on 6 matching bases. Trimming left V 3 bases short and J 2 bases short, with 14 bases between. Per germline, CDR1 LNHDA and CDR2 SQIVND (reference sequence). CDR3 length equals 15 residues. CDR3 nucleotide sequence: TGTGCCAGTAGTATTAGGGAGGACACGGCCTACGAGCAGTACTTC. Translation gives CASSIREDTAYEQYF. Using reference TRBV19 and TRBJ2-7 for the parts outside the CDR3, the full variable domain is DGGITQSPKYLFRKEGQNVTLSCEQNLNHDAMYWYRQDPGQGLRLIYYSQIVNDFQKGDIAEGYSVSREKKESFPLTVTSAQKNPTAFYLCASSIREDTAYEQYFGPGTRLTVT.

The chain uses TRBV27 and TRBJ2-1, with TRBD2 matching 10 bases. V shed 5 bases and J 9 bases; nucleotides not matched to a gene: 10. CDR3 length: 15 residues. Germline CDR1 MNHEY, CDR2 SMNVEV (reference sequence). The CDR3 DNA sequence: TGTGCCAGCAGTGCCCCTAGCGGGAGTAGGGCTGAGCAGTTCTTC. Its translation is CASSAPSGSRAEQFF.

This sequence joins TRBV7-9 and TRBJ2-2; 10 bases match TRBD1. This CDR3 region has 15 residues. Germline V lookup: CDR1 SEHNR, CDR2 FQNEAQ (reference sequence). V lost 5 bases, J lost 5 bases, and 5 bases stayed unmatched. CDR3 sequence reads: CASSHGTGVTGELFF. In DNA form, the CDR3 reads TGTGCCAGCAGCCACGGGACAGGGGTAACCGGGGAGCTGTTTTTT.

The rearrangement uses TRBV28 and TRBJ1-5; tentative D call: TRBD1 (6 bases). CDR1 and CDR2 (germline): MDHEN, SYDVKM. This CDR3 is 14 amino acids long. V was trimmed by 1 base and J by 8 bases, leaving 12 bases between them. The CDR3 reads CASSLSQGGKPQHF. DNA for the CDR3: TGTGCCAGCAGTTTATCACAGGGTGGGAAGCCCCAGCATTTT.